This is a list of T cell receptor beta chains from one sample in a study of blood T cell repertoires in COVID-19. Libraries were prepared by immunoSEQ multiplex PCR; TCRdb keeps only in-frame clonotypes and omits some of them. The data show 70,000 to 95,000 clones, 78% seen once. The source material was peripheral blood. These receptors were obtained from a man aged 55 to 69 with COVID-19, enrolled during active disease. Both conserved end residues are part of each CDR3. A D gene is named only where the DNA matches it firmly. Clone size, where shown, is once, few, many, or a class for clones that have expanded.

>NA|NA|TRBJ2-3|TRBV2
TGTGCCAGCAGTGGGGTCGGGACAGATACGCAGTATTTT
CASSGVGTDTQYF
>TRBD1|once|TRBJ2-2|TRBV3-1/TRBV3-2
TGTGCCAGCAGCCAAGCCCAGGGGGCAGGCACCGGGGAGCTGTTTTTT
CASSQAQGAGTGELFF
>NA|NA|TRBJ1-3|TRBV6-5
TGTGCCAGCGGGACCAACAGGGCCTCTGGAAACACCATATATTTT
CASGTNRASGNTIYF
>NA|few|TRBJ1-6|TRBV7-6
TGTGCCAGCAGCCTCCAACCGACAGGACAGTATAATTCACCCCTCCACTTT
CASSLQPTGQYNSPLHF
>TRBD1|NA|TRBJ1-4|TRBV7-8
TGTGCCAGCAGCGATGGACAGGGGAATGAAAAACTGTTTTTT
CASSDGQGNEKLFF
>TRBD1|NA|TRBJ1-4|TRBV4-1
TGCGCCAGCAGCCAAGTCCCAACAGGGGGCAGAGGTGAAAAACTGTTTTTT
CASSQVPTGGRGEKLFF
>NA|NA|TRBJ2-1|TRBV7-9
TGTGCCGTCGGACAGCCCGGTGAGCAGTTCTTC
CAVGQPGEQFF
>NA|NA|TRBJ1-5|TRBV19
TGTGCCAGTAGTGCGCGTGATCAGCCCCAGCATTTT
CASSARDQPQHF
>TRBD1|NA|TRBJ2-2|TRBV6-5
TGTGCCAGCAGTCGGGACAGGGGGCTCGGCGGGGAGCTGTTTTTT
CASSRDRGLGGELFF
>NA|NA|TRBJ2-3|TRBV7-2
TGTGCCAGCAGCCCGCGAGGGGGGGCTAGCGGCACAGATACGCAGTATTTT
CASSPRGGASGTDTQYF
>TRBD2|NA|TRBJ2-1|TRBV4-1
TGCGCCAGCAGCCAACGGGGGTGGCCCGGGACTAGCGGCTCTCCCAATGAGCAGTTCTTC
CASSQRGWPGTSGSPNEQFF
>TRBD1|NA|TRBJ2-7|TRBV10-3
TGTGCCATCAGTGAGCCAGGGGGCGCCTACGAGCAGTACTTC
CAISEPGGAYEQYF
>NA|NA|TRBJ2-2|TRBV5-1
TGCGCCAGCAGGGTGGGGACAAGCGGCACCGGGGAGCTGTTTTTT
CASRVGTSGTGELFF
>TRBD2|NA|TRBJ2-1|TRBV14
TGTGCCAGCAGCCAGTCGACTAGCGGGAGGTCCTACAATGAGCAGTTCTTC
CASSQSTSGRSYNEQFF
>TRBD2|NA|TRBJ2-1|TRBV12-5
TGTGCTAGTGGCAATACCGGGACTAGCGGTTACAATGAGCAGTTCTTC
CASGNTGTSGYNEQFF
>NA|NA|TRBJ1-5|TRBV6-4
TGTGCCAGTATGCGTAAGATGGGCAATCAGCCCCAGCATTTT
CASMRKMGNQPQHF
>TRBD2|NA|TRBJ2-7|TRBV23-1
TGCGCCAGCAGTCAATATGGGAGGGCTTCCTACGAGCAGTACTTC
CASSQYGRASYEQYF
>NA|NA|TRBJ2-7|TRBV6-5
TGTGCCAGCAGTCCTCTGGGGAGTTCTGACGAGCAGTACTTC
CASSPLGSSDEQYF
>NA|NA|TRBJ2-5|TRBV6-6
TGTGCCAGCAGTCAAACGGGAGCCCCGGGGGAGACCCAGTACTTC
CASSQTGAPGETQYF
>NA|NA|TRBJ1-5|TRBV2
TGTGCCAGCCGTGTTGCAGGATTAAATCAGCCCCAGCATTTT
CASRVAGLNQPQHF
>TRBD1|NA|TRBJ2-7|TRBV11-2
TGTGCCAGCAGCTTAGATCGGGACAGCCATATCCTCTACGAGCAGTACTTC
CASSLDRDSHILYEQYF
>TRBD2|NA|TRBJ2-1|TRBV5-6
TGTGCCAGCAGCGGACCGGGACTAGCGGGAAAAAACTCCTACAATGAGCAGTTCTTC
CASSGPGLAGKNSYNEQFF
>TRBD2|NA|TRBJ2-1|TRBV9
TGTGCCAGCAGCGTAGTAGGTAGCGGGAGCTATGAGCAGTTCTTC
CASSVVGSGSYEQFF
>TRBD1|NA|TRBJ1-1|TRBV7-3
TGTGCCAGCAGCACCACCGGACAGGGTAGCACTGAAGCTTTCTTT
CASSTTGQGSTEAFF
>NA|once|TRBJ2-1|TRBV27
TGTGCCAGCAGTTTCTCCGGTCACAATGAGCAGTTCTTC
CASSFSGHNEQFF
>TRBD2|NA|TRBJ2-1|TRBV5-1
TGCGCCAGCAGCTTAGGGGTTACTAGCGGGGGTGAGCAGTTCTTC
CASSLGVTSGGEQFF
>NA|NA|TRBJ2-1|TRBV2
TGTGCCAGCACTATAGGCCGCCTAGGTAATGAGCAGTTCTTC
CASTIGRLGNEQFF
>NA|NA|TRBJ2-2|TRBV5-5
TGTGCCAGCAGCTTGGACGGGTCGACCGGGGAGCTGTTTTTT
CASSLDGSTGELFF
>TRBD2|NA|TRBJ2-3|TRBV25-1
TGTGCCAGCAGTCCCGTTGTAACGGGAGGGTCCACAGATACGCAGTATTTT
CASSPVVTGGSTDTQYF
>TRBD2|NA|TRBJ2-1|TRBV5-1
TGCGCCAGCAGCAACGGACTAGCCCCCTCCTACAATGAGCAGTTCTTC
CASSNGLAPSYNEQFF